These T cell receptor beta chains were read from a single sample in a study of regulatory T cells in long-lasting Graves disease. TCRdb re-analysed the multiplex PCR reads in MiXCR, keeping a single row per CDR3 protein. Among around 500,000 distinct CDR3 sequences listed, around 12% were seen once. The same data also contributed to another study, on T cells in Graves' hyperthyroidism and ophthalmopathy.

The sequencing used peripheral blood mononuclear cells (PBMCs), collected at new diagnosis, from a patient treated with antithyroid drugs. All receptors derive from a woman aged 25-40 years with Graves disease. The CDR3 runs from the conserved cysteine through the conserved F or W.

v_call cdr3_aa
TRBV6-1 CASTRPSGASYNEQFF
TRBV28 CASSPWGTSGETGNEQFF
TRBV20-1 CSARSVAGPRGTQYF
TRBV18 CASSPGRDTEAFF
TRBV11-3 CASSLEYEQYF
TRBV19 CASTQGRLAGELFF
TRBV20-1 CSLEGGGPGETQYF
TRBV12-3/TRBV12-4 CANSTTGLNEKLFF
TRBV6-2/TRBV6-3 CASGRGNEQFF
TRBV30 CAWGVQGGNQPQHF
TRBV15 CATSEGATNEKLFF
TRBV28 CASGATDPGNTEAFF
TRBV27 CASSFLPLISGRIADTQYF
TRBV9 CASSHGLAGGRNEQFF
TRBV29-1 CSARGDMNTEAFF
TRBV6-1 CASSHGTRGYGYTF
TRBV4-2 CASSQTAGRTDTQYF
TRBV5-1 CASSSDIAGSTDTQYF
TRBV9 CASSAYRGSDTEAFF
TRBV11-3 CASSLEALGWPNSYEQYF
TRBV27 CASRPVLAGDTGELFF
TRBV7-9 CASSLATIIGAANTGELFF
TRBV7-2 CASSLERQSYGYTF
TRBV3-1 CASSGRDPVTSPLHF
TRBV10-2 CASRTDSYGYTF
TRBV10-3 CALRDTQYF
TRBV5-1 CASQRASGSYNEQFF
TRBV20-1 CSARPWAGAYEQYF
TRBV20-1 CSATQLAGPIVTYEQYF
TRBV6-4 CASSYSRFNTEAFF
TRBV27 CASSLFPPLNEQFF
TRBV19 CASNDPGLEGDEQFF
TRBV19 CASTSGGYYNYGYTF
TRBV7-2 CASSSYRLADIQYF
TRBV5-1 CASSWIAGGTNYGYTF
TRBV20-1 CSVVLGGGETQYF
TRBV10-2 CASSDQGRSLKNYGYTF
TRBV4-3 CASSQEWWTEAFF
TRBV28 CASSYTAIPLHF
TRBV3-1 CASSLHPRNEQFF
TRBV10-2 CASRASGKRAGELFF
TRBV10-3 CAISGGYEQYF
TRBV5-5 CASSPGTRLSGNTIYF
TRBV6-1 CASSEVLSNQPQHF
TRBV5-1 CASSFLAGANNEQFF
TRBV15 CATSRDPGTQGLNQPQHF
TRBV10-3 CASRENYGCTF
TRBV28 CASSFVGVGQPQHF
TRBV19 CASSIQGAASPLHF